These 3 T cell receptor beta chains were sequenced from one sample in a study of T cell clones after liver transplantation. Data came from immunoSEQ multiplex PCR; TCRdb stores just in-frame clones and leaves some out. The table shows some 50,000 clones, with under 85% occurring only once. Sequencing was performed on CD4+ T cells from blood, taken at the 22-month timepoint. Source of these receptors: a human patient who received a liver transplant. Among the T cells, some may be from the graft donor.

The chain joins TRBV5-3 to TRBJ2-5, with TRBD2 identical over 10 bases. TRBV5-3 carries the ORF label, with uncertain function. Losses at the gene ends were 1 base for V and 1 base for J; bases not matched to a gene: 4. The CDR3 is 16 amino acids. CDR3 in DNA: TGTGCCAGAAGCTTGCAAGCGGGGGGGATCCAAGAGACCCAGTACTTC. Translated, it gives CARSLQAGGIQETQYF.

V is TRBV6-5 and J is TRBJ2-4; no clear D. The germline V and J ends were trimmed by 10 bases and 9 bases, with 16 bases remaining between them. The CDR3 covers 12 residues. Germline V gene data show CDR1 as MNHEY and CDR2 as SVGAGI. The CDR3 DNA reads TGTGCCATCGCGGACCCGTTGGGCATTCAGTACTTC. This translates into CAIADPLGIQYF.

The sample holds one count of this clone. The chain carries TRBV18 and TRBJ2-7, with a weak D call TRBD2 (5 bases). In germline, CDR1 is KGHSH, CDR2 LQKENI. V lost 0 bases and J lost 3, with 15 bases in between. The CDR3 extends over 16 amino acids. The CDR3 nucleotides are TGTGCCAGCTCACCACCGACGGGAAACCGGGGCTACGAGCAGTACTTC. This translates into CASSPPTGNRGYEQYF.